This T cell receptor beta chain was sequenced in a study of T cell changes during pregnancy in multiple sclerosis. Libraries were prepared by immunoSEQ multiplex PCR; TCRdb keeps only in-frame clonotypes and omits some of them. The sample consists of 29,000 or so clones, over 85% of them appearing once. The junction had 0 bases not matched to a gene; V was cut back by 5 bases and J by 0 bases. From germline, CDR1 is MDHEN and CDR2 SYDVKM. CDR3 size: 14 residues. This clone has just one count. The chain employs TRBV28 and TRBJ1-4, with 7 bases fitting TRBD1. The sequences come from CD4+ T cells from peripheral blood mononuclear cells, collected in the first trimester of pregnancy. The TCR comes from a female donor with multiple sclerosis, enrolled in a pregnancy study. The CDR3 loop reads CASSGTATNEKLFF. The CDR3 nucleotides are TGTGCCAGCAGTGGGACAGCAACTAATGAAAAACTGTTTTTT.